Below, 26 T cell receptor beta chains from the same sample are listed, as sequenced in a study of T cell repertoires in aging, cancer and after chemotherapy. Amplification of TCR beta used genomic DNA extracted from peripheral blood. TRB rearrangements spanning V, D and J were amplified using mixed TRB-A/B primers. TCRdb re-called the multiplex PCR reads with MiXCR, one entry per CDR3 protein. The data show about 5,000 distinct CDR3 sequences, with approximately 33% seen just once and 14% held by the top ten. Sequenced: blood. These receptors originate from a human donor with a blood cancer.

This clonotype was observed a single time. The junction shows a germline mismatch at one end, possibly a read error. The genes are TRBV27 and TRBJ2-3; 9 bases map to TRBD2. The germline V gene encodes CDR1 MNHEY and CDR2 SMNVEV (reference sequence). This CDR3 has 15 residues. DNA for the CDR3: TGTGCCACCAGTTGGGCGGGGGGGGTCACAGATACGCAGTATTTT. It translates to CATSWAGGVTDTQYF.

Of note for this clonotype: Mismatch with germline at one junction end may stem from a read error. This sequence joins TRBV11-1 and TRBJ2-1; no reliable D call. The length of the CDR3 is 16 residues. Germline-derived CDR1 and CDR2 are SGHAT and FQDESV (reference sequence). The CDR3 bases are TGTGCCAGCAGCCCTCCAAGGACGGGCTCCTACTATGAGCAGTTCTTC. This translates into CASSPPRTGSYYEQFF.

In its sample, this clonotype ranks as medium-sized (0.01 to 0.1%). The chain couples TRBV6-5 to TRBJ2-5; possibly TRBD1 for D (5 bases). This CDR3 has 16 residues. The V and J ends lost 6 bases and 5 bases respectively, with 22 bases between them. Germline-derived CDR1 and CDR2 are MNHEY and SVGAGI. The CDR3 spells CASSPPMSRARETQYF. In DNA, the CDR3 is TGTGCCAGCAGCCCGCCAATGAGCAGGGCGAGGGAGACCCAGTACTTC.

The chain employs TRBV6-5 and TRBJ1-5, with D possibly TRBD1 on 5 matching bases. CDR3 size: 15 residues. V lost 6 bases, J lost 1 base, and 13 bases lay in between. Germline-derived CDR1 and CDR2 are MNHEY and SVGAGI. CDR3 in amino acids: CASSGVGGSNQPQHF. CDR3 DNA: TGTGCCAGCAGCGGCGTGGGGGGGAGCAATCAGCCCCAGCATTTT.

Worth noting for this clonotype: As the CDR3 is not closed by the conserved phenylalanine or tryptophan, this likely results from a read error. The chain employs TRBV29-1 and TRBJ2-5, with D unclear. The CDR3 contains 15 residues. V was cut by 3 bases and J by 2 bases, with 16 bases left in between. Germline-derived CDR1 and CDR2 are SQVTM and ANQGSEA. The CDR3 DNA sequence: TGCAGCGTTGAGGAGTATTTGCGGATACAAGAGACCCAGTACTTA. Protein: CSVEEYLRIQETQYL.

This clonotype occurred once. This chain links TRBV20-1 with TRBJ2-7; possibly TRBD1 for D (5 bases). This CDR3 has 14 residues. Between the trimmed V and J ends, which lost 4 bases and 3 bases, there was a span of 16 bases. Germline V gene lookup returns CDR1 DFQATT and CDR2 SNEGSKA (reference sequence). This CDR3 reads CSATLKEQDYEQYF. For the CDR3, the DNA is TGCAGTGCTACCCTAAAGGAACAGGACTACGAGCAGTACTTC.

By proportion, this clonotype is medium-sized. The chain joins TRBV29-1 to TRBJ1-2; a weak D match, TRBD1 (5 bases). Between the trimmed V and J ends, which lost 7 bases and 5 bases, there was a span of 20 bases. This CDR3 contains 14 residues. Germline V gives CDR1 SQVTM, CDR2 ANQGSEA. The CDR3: CSAQEPVLFYGYTF. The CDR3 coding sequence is TGCAGCGCACAGGAGCCCGTTCTGTTTTATGGCTACACCTTC.

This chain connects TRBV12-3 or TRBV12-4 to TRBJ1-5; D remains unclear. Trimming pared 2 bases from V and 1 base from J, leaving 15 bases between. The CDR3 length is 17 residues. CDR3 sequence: CASSLNQAGGSNQPQHF. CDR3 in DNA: TGTGCCAGCAGTTTAAACCAGGCGGGTGGGAGCAATCAGCCCCAGCATTTT.

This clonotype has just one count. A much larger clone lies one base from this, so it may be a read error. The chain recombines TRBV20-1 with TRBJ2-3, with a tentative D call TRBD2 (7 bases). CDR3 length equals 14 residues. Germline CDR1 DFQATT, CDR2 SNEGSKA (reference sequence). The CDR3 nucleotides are TGCAGTGTTAGAGGGGGAGGGGGCACAGATACGCAGTATTTT. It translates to CSVRGGGGTDTQYF.

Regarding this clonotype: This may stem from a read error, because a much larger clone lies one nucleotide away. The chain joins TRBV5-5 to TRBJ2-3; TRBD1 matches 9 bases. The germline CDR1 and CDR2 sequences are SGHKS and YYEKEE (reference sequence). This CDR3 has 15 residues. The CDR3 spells CASVRLGQGTDKQYF. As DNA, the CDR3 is TGTGCCAGCGTCCGGTTGGGACAGGGAACAGATAAGCAGTATTTT.

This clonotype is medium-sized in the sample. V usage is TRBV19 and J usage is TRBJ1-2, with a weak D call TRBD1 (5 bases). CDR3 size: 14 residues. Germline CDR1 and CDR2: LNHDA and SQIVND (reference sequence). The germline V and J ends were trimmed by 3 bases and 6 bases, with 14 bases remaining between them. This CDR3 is CASSIGTNTNGYTF. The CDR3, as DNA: TGTGCCAGTAGTATCGGGACTAATACCAATGGCTACACCTTC.

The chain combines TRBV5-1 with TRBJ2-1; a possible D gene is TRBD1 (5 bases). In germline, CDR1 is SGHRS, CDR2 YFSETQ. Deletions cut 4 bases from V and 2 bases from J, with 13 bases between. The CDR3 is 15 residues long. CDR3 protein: CASSRGQSTYNEQFF. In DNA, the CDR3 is TGCGCCAGCAGCCGCGGACAAAGCACCTACAATGAGCAGTTCTTC.

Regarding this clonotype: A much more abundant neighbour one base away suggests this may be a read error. CDR3: CASSLDRYGYTF. The CDR3 nucleotides are TGTGCCAGTAGTTTGGACAGGTACGGCTACACCTTC. V and J are TRBV19 and TRBJ1-2; 7 nucleotides line up with TRBD1. The CDR3 contains 12 residues. Germline-derived CDR1 and CDR2 are LNHDA and SQIVND (reference sequence). V trimming: 5 bases; J trimming: 8 bases; junction bases outside the gene matches: 5.

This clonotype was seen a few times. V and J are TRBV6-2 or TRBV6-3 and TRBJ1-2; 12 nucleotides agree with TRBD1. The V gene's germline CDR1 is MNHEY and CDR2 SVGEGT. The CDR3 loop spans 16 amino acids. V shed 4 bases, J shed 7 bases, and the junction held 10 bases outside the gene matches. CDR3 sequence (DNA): TGTGCCAGCAGTTTCGGGGGGGGACAGGGGGCGCGTGGCTACACCTTC. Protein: CASSFGGGQGARGYTF.

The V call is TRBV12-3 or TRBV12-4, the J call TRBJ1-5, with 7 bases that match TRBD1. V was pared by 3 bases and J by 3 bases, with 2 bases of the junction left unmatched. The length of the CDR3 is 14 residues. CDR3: CASSFGTVNQPQHF. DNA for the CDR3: TGTGCCAGCAGTTTCGGGACAGTCAATCAGCCCCAGCATTTT.

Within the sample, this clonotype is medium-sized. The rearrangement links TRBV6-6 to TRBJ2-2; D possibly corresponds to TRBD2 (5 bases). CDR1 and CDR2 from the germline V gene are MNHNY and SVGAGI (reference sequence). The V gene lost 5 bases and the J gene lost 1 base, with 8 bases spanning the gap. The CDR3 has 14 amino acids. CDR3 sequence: CASSERLNTGELFF. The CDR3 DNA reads TGTGCCAGCAGTGAGCGGTTGAACACCGGGGAGCTGTTTTTT.

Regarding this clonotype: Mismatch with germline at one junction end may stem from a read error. CDR3 in DNA: TGCGCCAGCAGTCCCTCGGGAAGGGGGGCCCTTACTAATGAAAAACTGTTTTTT. Its translation: CASSPSGRGALTNEKLFF. The chain carries TRBV12-3 or TRBV12-4 and TRBJ1-4; D may be TRBD1 (6 bases). This CDR3 has 18 residues.

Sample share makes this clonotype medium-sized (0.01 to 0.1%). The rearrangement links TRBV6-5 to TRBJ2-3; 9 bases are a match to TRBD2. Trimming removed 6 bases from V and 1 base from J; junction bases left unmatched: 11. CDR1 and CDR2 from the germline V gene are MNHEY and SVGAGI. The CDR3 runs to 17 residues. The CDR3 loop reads CASSPGAQRGGTDTQYF. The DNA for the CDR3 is TGTGCCAGCAGCCCAGGGGCACAGCGGGGGGGCACAGATACGCAGTATTTT.

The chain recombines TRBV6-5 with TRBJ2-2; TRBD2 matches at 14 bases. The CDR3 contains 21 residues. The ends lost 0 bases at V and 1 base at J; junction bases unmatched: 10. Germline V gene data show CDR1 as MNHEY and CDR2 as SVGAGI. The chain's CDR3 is CASSYSLTGLAGVMNTGELFF. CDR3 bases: TGTGCCAGCAGTTACTCTCTAACGGGACTAGCGGGGGTAATGAACACCGGGGAGCTGTTTTTT.

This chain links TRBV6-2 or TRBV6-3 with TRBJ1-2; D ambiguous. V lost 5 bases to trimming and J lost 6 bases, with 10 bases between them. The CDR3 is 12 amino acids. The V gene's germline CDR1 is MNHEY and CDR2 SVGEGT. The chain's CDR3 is CASSTPGDGYTF. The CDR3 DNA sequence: TGTGCCAGCAGTACCCCCGGGGATGGCTACACCTTC.

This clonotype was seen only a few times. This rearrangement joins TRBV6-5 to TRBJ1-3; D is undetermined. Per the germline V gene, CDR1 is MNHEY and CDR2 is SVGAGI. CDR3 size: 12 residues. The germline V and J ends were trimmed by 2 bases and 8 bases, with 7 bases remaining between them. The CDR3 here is CASSYPGDTIYF. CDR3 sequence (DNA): TGTGCCAGCAGTTACCCTGGGGACACCATATATTTT.

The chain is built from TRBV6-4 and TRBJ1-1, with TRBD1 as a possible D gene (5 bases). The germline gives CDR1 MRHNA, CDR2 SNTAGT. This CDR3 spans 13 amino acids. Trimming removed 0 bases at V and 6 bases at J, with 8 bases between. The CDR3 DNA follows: TGTGCCAGCAGTGACTCATCGGGGGCTGAAGCTTTCTTT. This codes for CASSDSSGAEAFF.

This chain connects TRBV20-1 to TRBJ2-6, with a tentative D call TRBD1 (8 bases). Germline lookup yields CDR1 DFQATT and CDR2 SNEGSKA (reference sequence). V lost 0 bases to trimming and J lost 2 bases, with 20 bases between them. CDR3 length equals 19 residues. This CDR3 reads CSAREGGRQGRAGANVLTF. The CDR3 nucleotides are TGCAGTGCTAGAGAGGGGGGGAGACAGGGGCGCGCTGGGGCCAACGTCCTGACTTTC.

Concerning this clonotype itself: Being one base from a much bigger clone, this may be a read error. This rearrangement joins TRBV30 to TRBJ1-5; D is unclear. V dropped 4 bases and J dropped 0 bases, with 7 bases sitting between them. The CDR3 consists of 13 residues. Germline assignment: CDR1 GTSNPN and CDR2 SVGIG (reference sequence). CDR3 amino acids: CAWNHNSNQPQHF. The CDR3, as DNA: TGTGCCTGGAATCACAATAGCAATCAGCCCCAGCATTTT. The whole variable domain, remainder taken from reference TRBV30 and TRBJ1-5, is SQTIHQWPATLVQPVGSPLSLECTVEGTSNPNLYWYRQAAGRGLQLLFYSVGIGQISSEVPQNLSASRPQDRQFILSSKKLLLSDSGFYLCAWNHNSNQPQHFGDGTRLSIL.

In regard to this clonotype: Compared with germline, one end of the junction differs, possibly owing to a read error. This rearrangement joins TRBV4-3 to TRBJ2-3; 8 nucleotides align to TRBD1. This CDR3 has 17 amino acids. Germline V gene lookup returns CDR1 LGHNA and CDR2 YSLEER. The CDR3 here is CASSQFAGGPSTDTQYF. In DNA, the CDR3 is TGTGCCAGCAGCCAATTTGCAGGGGGCCCCAGCACAGATACGCAGTATTTT.

The CDR3 sequence is CASSSGTSWYEQYF. As DNA, the CDR3 is TGTGCCAGCAGTTCCGGGACTAGCTGGTACGAGCAGTACTTC. The chain recombines TRBV5-6 with TRBJ2-7, with 9 positions matching TRBD2. Per the germline V gene, CDR1 is SGHDT and CDR2 is YYEEEE. V trimming: 5 bases; J trimming: 4 bases; junction bases outside the gene matches: 7. The CDR3 is 14 residues long.